These 30 T cell receptor beta chains came from one sample sequenced in a study of CD8+CD57+ T cells in acquired aplastic anemia. According to the study, genomic DNA was the template for TCR beta VDJ and CDR3 profiling. TCRdb fed the reads into MiXCR, producing one record per CDR3 protein. The sample holds about 170,000 distinct CDR3 sequences, 55% to 80% seen once. Sample: sorted CD4+, CD8+, or CD8+CD57+ T cells (not recorded which) from PBMCs. The receptors here all came from a human donor in good health.

This clonotype was seen a few times. The rearrangement links TRBV10-3 to TRBJ2-1; a weak D match, TRBD2 (6 bases). Germline lookup yields CDR1 ENHRY and CDR2 SYGVKD. The CDR3 loop spans 14 amino acids. Trimming removed 5 bases at V and 2 bases at J, with 10 bases between. The CDR3: CAISKGGAYNEQFF. The CDR3 nucleotides are TGTGCCATCAGTAAAGGAGGGGCCTACAATGAGCAGTTCTTC.

This clonotype was counted at least ten times. The chain carries TRBV30 and TRBJ2-1; perhaps TRBD1 as D (5 bases). Germline CDR1 GTSNPN, CDR2 SVGIG (reference sequence). With 0 bases removed from V and 9 bases from J, the gap between germline ends came to 12 bases. CDR3 length: 13 amino acids. CDR3 nucleotide sequence: TGTGCCTGGAGTGTATCAGGGTCTAGTGAGCAGTTCTTC. Translating gives CAWSVSGSSEQFF.

As for this clonotype: The junction departs from the called germline gene at one end, perhaps through a read error. The chain couples TRBV2 to TRBJ2-3; 11 bases line up with TRBD2. The germline CDR1 and CDR2 sequences are SNHLY and FYNNEI. There are 17 residues in the CDR3. The CDR3 DNA reads TGTGCCGGCAGCACTTCGGGACTAGCGGATTTCACAGATACGCAGTATTTT. It yields the protein CAGSTSGLADFTDTQYF.

The V and J genes are TRBV7-8 and TRBJ2-7; D unresolved. The germline V gene encodes CDR1 SGHVS and CDR2 FQNEAQ. The CDR3 spans 14 residues. V lost 3 bases and J lost 3, with 12 bases in between. CDR3 in DNA: TGTGCCAGCAGCTTGGACCCTTCCGACTACGAGCAGTACTTC. It encodes CASSLDPSDYEQYF.

The chain couples TRBV2 to TRBJ2-7, with TRBD1 matching over 10 bases. The germline CDR1 and CDR2 sequences are SNHLY and FYNNEI. V was clipped by 6 bases and J by 4 bases; unmatched bases: 9. This CDR3 has 15 residues. CDR3 amino acids: CASSSPGQGNYEQYF. CDR3 sequence (DNA): TGTGCCAGCAGCTCACCGGGACAGGGGAATTACGAGCAGTACTTC.

Regarding this clonotype: Mismatch with germline at one junction end may stem from a read error. The CDR3 DNA sequence: TGTGCCAGCAGTTACGACCACAGGGGGGACTACGAGCAGTACTTC. It codes for CASSYDHRGDYEQYF. V gene TRBV24-1 combines with J gene TRBJ2-7, with TRBD1 matching over 8 bases. There are 15 residues in the CDR3. Germline assignment: CDR1 KGHDR and CDR2 SFDVKD.

This chain joins TRBV9 and TRBJ2-1, with 9 bases fitting TRBD1. The CDR3 contains 16 residues. The germline gives CDR1 SGDLS, CDR2 YYNGEE. The ends lost 4 bases at V and 6 bases at J; junction bases unmatched: 11. CDR3 bases: TGTGCCAGCAGCACATTACAGGGGGCGTTTTTCAATGAGCAGTTCTTC. Its protein product is CASSTLQGAFFNEQFF.

This chain links TRBV20-1 with TRBJ2-5; tentative D call: TRBD1 (6 bases). V lost 1 base to trimming and J lost 4 bases, with 10 bases between them. Per the germline V gene, CDR1 is DFQATT and CDR2 is SNEGSKA (reference sequence). CDR3 length equals 13 residues. The CDR3 bases are TGCAGTGCTAGAGTCGGACAGATAGAGACCCAGTACTTC. This sequence encodes CSARVGQIETQYF.

The chain carries TRBV5-6 and TRBJ2-5; no firm D call. The CDR3 contains 11 residues. Germline V CDR1 and CDR2: SGHDT, YYEEEE. Trimming removed 2 bases from V and 5 bases from J, with 4 bases in between. The CDR3 reads CASSFEETQYF. In DNA, the CDR3 is TGTGCCAGCAGCTTTGAGGAGACCCAGTACTTC. Using reference TRBV5-6 and TRBJ2-5 for the parts outside the CDR3, the full variable domain is DAGVTQSPTHLIKTRGQQVTLRCSPKSGHDTVSWYQQALGQGPQFIFQYYEEEERQRGNFPDRFSGHQFPNYSSELNVNALLLGDSALYLCASSFEETQYFGPGTRLLVL.

The chain employs TRBV5-4 and TRBJ2-7, with 10 bases lining up with TRBD1. The V segment lost 3 bases and the J segment 3 bases; nucleotides outside the gene matches: 3. CDR1 is SGHNT, CDR2 YYREEE, per germline (reference sequence). The CDR3 is 14 residues long. DNA for the CDR3: TGTGCCAGCAGCTGGGGACAGGGGCGCTACGAGCAGTACTTC. Its protein is CASSWGQGRYEQYF.

The genes are TRBV7-2 and TRBJ2-7, with 12 bases that match TRBD2. The junction had 10 bases not matched to a gene; V was cut back by 6 bases and J by 7 bases. Looked up from germline, CDR1 is SGHTA and CDR2 is FQGNSA. CDR3 length: 15 residues. CDR3 sequence: CASSAPTSGSREQYF. The CDR3, as DNA: TGTGCCAGCAGTGCACCGACTAGCGGGAGTCGTGAGCAGTACTTC. The full variable domain, rest sourced from reference TRBV7-2 and TRBJ2-7, is GAGVSQSPSNKVTEKGKDVELRCDPISGHTALYWYRQSLGQGLEFLIYFQGNSAPDKSGLPSDRFSAERTGGSVSTLTIQRTQQEDSAVYLCASSAPTSGSREQYFGPGTRLTVT.

This clonotype was detected a few times. A clone one base away is much larger, so this may be a read error. CDR3 nucleotide sequence: TGTGCCAGCAGCCAAGAAGAGGGGCTAGCCAAAAACATTCAGTGCTTC. This codes for CASSQEEGLAKNIQCF. The rearrangement joins TRBV3-1 to TRBJ2-4, with D perhaps TRBD1 or TRBD2 (5 bases each). Germline-derived CDR1 and CDR2 are LGHDT and YNNKEL (reference sequence). The CDR3 totals 16 residues.

V and J are TRBV25-1 and TRBJ2-7, with 12 bases lining up with TRBD1. Germline lookup yields CDR1 MGHDK and CDR2 SYGVNS. This CDR3 contains 16 residues. The V gene end was trimmed by 2 bases and the J gene end by 7 bases; junction bases not matched to a gene: 9. This CDR3 is CASSEGGGQGAREQYF. The CDR3 DNA sequence: TGTGCCAGCAGTGAAGGAGGGGGACAGGGGGCGCGGGAGCAGTACTTC.

As to this clonotype: Mismatch with germline at one junction end may stem from a read error. The chain links TRBV10-3 to TRBJ2-3; D not certain. Germline-derived CDR1 and CDR2 are ENHRY and SYGVKD. CDR3 length equals 12 residues. The CDR3 region has the DNA TGTGCCATCAGTGAGTCGTCAGATACGCTGTATTTT. Translating gives CAISESSDTLYF.

The J gene is TRBJ2-7, the V gene TRBV19; 10 bases line up with TRBD1. The germline gives CDR1 LNHDA, CDR2 SQIVND (reference sequence). This CDR3 is 17 amino acids long. V was clipped by 2 bases and J by 3 bases; unmatched bases: 10. CDR3: CASSIKPSGTGVYEQYF. The CDR3 coding sequence is TGTGCCAGTAGTATAAAGCCTTCCGGGACAGGGGTCTACGAGCAGTACTTC.

The chain couples TRBV19 to TRBJ2-7, with 10 bases fitting TRBD1. Germline values: CDR1 LNHDA, CDR2 SQIVND (reference sequence). Losses at the gene ends were 4 bases for V and 2 bases for J; bases not matched to a gene: 5. The CDR3 runs to 15 residues. The CDR3: CASSRFGQGAYEQYF. The CDR3, as DNA: TGTGCCAGTAGTAGGTTTGGACAGGGGGCCTACGAGCAGTACTTC. Drawing the rest from reference TRBV19 and TRBJ2-7, the complete variable domain is DGGITQSPKYLFRKEGQNVTLSCEQNLNHDAMYWYRQDPGQGLRLIYYSQIVNDFQKGDIAEGYSVSREKKESFPLTVTSAQKNPTAFYLCASSRFGQGAYEQYFGPGTRLTVT.

CDR3 coding DNA: TGCAGCGTGCAAGGTGGGGGTGACTATGGCTACACCTTC. It codes for CSVQGGGDYGYTF. The chain is built from TRBV29-1 and TRBJ1-2; a weak D match, TRBD1 (5 bases). The CDR3 consists of 13 residues. Trimming took off 6 bases at V and 3 bases at J, with 14 bases between the two ends. Germline CDR1 is SQVTM and CDR2 is ANQGSEA.

This clonotype was recorded at least ten times. Here the CDR3 DNA reads TGTGCCAGCAGCCAAGATGCCTTCAGTACTAGCGGGAGTACCGAGCAGTACTTC. This sequence encodes CASSQDAFSTSGSTEQYF. The chain links TRBV4-2 to TRBJ2-7, with 11 positions matching TRBD2. The CDR3 is 18 amino acids. Germline V gives CDR1 LGHNA, CDR2 YNFKEQ. Trimming cost V 0 bases and J 6 bases; bases outside gene matches: 13.

J is TRBJ2-7 and V is TRBV27; 9 bases agree with TRBD2. V lost 0 bases and J lost 1; bases outside the gene matches: 7. Germline V CDR1 and CDR2: MNHEY, SMNVEV (reference sequence). CDR3 length equals 17 residues. The chain's CDR3 is CASSLSDSGRSSYEQYF. DNA for the CDR3: TGTGCCAGCAGTTTATCGGATAGCGGGAGATCGTCCTACGAGCAGTACTTC.

This rearrangement joins TRBV5-6 to TRBJ1-1; D not resolved. Trimming left V 1 base short and J 5 bases short, with 9 bases between. This CDR3 is 13 amino acids long. CDR1 SGHDT and CDR2 YYEEEE come from the germline V gene. The CDR3 DNA follows: TGTGCCAGCAGCTTGCCTTTGGGGACTGAAGCTTTCTTT. It encodes CASSLPLGTEAFF.

V is TRBV10-3 and J is TRBJ1-1; D is ambiguous. V was trimmed by 4 bases and J by 5 bases, leaving 11 bases between them. Germline CDR1 and CDR2: ENHRY and SYGVKD. The CDR3 consists of 13 residues. CDR3 amino acids: CAISGTSTTEAFF. DNA for the CDR3: TGTGCCATCAGTGGTACGAGCACAACTGAAGCTTTCTTT.

Note on this clonotype: At one boundary the junction diverges from the germline segment, which might be a read error. This chain connects TRBV7-2 to TRBJ2-1, with D maybe TRBD1 (5 bases). CDR1 SGHTA and CDR2 FQGNSA come from the germline V gene. CDR3 length: 16 amino acids. The CDR3 nucleotides read TGCGCCAGCAGCCAAGATATAGGGGATTTCTACAGTGAGCAGTTCTTC. It is translated as CASSQDIGDFYSEQFF.

This clonotype has ten or more counts. CDR3 nucleotides: TGTGCCACCAGTGACAAGGGCCCGTGGGCAGGGACCCGGGCGCAAGAGACCCAGTACTTC. It yields the protein CATSDKGPWAGTRAQETQYF. The J gene is TRBJ2-5, the V gene TRBV24-1, with D tentatively TRBD1 or TRBD2 (5 bases each). This CDR3 is built from 20 residues. CDR1 and CDR2 (germline): KGHDR, SFDVKD. V lost 4 bases and J 2 bases, leaving 28 bases between the germline ends.

This clonotype was seen just once. The chain has TRBV20-1 and TRBJ2-7, with 9 positions matching TRBD1. The V gene end was trimmed by 5 bases and the J gene end by 7 bases; junction bases not matched to a gene: 6. Germline V lookup: CDR1 DFQATT, CDR2 SNEGSKA (reference sequence). The CDR3 is made up of 12 amino acids. CDR3 residues: CSAPDRGGEQYF. In nucleotides, the CDR3 is TGCAGTGCTCCGGACAGGGGCGGAGAGCAGTACTTC.

On this clonotype: One end of the junction is discordant with germline, which a read error may explain. V usage is TRBV24-1 and J usage is TRBJ2-2, with 9 bases that match TRBD2. CDR3 size: 15 residues. Looked up from germline, CDR1 is KGHDR and CDR2 is SFDVKD. CDR3 residues: CAPSVSGRSPGELFF. CDR3 coding DNA: TGTGCCCCCAGTGTTAGCGGGAGAAGCCCCGGGGAGCTGTTTTTT.

This clonotype appeared once. The rearrangement links TRBV10-3 to TRBJ1-2; 8 bases agree with TRBD1. J was trimmed by 7 bases and V by 10 bases; bases with no gene match: 14. CDR3 length: 14 residues. CDR1 is ENHRY, CDR2 SYGVKD, per germline. CDR3 residues: CASRPGGGVGGYTF. The CDR3, as DNA: TGTGCCAGCAGACCAGGGGGCGGAGTAGGTGGCTACACCTTC.

This clonotype was seen a handful of times. This chain joins TRBV20-1 and TRBJ2-7; possibly TRBD1 for D (5 bases). V was cut by 6 bases and J by 4 bases, with 16 bases left in between. This CDR3 is 13 amino acids long. Germline loops: CDR1 DFQATT, CDR2 SNEGSKA (reference sequence). As DNA, the CDR3 is TGCAGTGCAGAGAGGACACACACATACGAGCAGTACTTC. Translated, it gives CSAERTHTYEQYF.

The V gene is TRBV10-3, the J gene TRBJ2-7, with 11 bases identical to TRBD2. Trimming removed 7 bases from V and 4 bases from J; junction bases left unmatched: 6. Germline assignment: CDR1 ENHRY and CDR2 SYGVKD. This CDR3 region has 14 residues. CDR3 DNA sequence: TGTGCCATCAAGGCTAGCGGGGGGACGTACGAGCAGTACTTC. Protein product: CAIKASGGTYEQYF.

This clonotype was seen just once. This chain links TRBV19 with TRBJ1-2; TRBD1 matches 7 bases. The CDR3 contains 14 residues. In germline, CDR1 is LNHDA, CDR2 SQIVND (reference sequence). V lost 4 bases to trimming and J lost 8 bases; unmatched junction nucleotides: 10. The CDR3 reads CASSTLDRVNGYTF. The CDR3 nucleotides read TGTGCCAGTAGTACCTTAGACAGGGTGAACGGCTACACCTTC.

This rearrangement joins TRBV9 to TRBJ2-7; TRBD1 or TRBD2 may be the D gene (5 bases each). The CDR3 is made up of 15 amino acids. Germline V gene data show CDR1 as SGDLS and CDR2 as YYNGEE. The V and J ends lost 0 bases and 1 base respectively, with 11 bases between them. CDR3 in amino acids: CASSVAGQDSYEQYF. DNA for the CDR3: TGTGCCAGCAGCGTAGCGGGGCAGGATTCCTACGAGCAGTACTTC. Combining the CDR3 with reference TRBV9 and TRBJ2-7 gives the whole variable domain DSGVTQTPKHLITATGQRVTLRCSPRSGDLSVYWYQQSLDQGLQFLIQYYNGEERAKGNILERFSAQQFPDLHSELNLSSLELGDSALYFCASSVAGQDSYEQYFGPGTRLTVT.